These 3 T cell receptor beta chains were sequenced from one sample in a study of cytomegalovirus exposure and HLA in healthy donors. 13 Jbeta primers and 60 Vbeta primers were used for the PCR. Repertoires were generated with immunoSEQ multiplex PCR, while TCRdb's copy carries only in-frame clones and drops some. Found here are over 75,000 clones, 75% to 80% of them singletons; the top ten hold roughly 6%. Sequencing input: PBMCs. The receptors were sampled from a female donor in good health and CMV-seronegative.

The CDR3 bases are TGTGCCAGCAGTTTAACGGGACAGCCTTTTGCGCCCCAGCATTTT. Encoded protein: CASSLTGQPFAPQHF. The chain combines TRBV28 with TRBJ1-5, with 7 nucleotides matching TRBD1. The CDR3 covers 15 residues. From germline, CDR1 is MDHEN and CDR2 SYDVKM. Unmatched junction bases numbered 10, after V lost 2 bases and J lost 9 bases.

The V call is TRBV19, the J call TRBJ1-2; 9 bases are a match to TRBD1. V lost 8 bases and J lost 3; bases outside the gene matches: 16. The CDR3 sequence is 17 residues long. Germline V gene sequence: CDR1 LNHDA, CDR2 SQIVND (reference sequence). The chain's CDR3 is CASVPGQGLPLDYGYTF. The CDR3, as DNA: TGTGCCAGTGTCCCGGGACAGGGACTTCCACTTGACTATGGCTACACCTTC.

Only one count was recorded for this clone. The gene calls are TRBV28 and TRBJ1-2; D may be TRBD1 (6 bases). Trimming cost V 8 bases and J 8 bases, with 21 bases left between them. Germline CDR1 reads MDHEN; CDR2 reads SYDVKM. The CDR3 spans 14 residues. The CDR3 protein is CASFFGGPGRGYTF. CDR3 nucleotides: TGTGCCAGCTTTTTCGGGGGGCCGGGCCGCGGCTACACCTTC.